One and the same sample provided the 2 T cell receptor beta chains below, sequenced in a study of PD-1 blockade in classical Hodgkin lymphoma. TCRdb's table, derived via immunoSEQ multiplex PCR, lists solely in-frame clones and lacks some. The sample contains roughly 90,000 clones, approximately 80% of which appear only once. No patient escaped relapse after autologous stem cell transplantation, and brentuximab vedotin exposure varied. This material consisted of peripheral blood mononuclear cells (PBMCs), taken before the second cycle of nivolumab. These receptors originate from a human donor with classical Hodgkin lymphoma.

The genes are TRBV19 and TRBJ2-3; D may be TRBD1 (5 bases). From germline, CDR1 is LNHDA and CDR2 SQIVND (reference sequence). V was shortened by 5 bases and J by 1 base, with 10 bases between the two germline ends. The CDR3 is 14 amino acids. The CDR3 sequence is CASSLGVGTDTQYF. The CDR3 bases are TGTGCCAGTAGTCTAGGGGTGGGCACAGATACGCAGTATTTT.

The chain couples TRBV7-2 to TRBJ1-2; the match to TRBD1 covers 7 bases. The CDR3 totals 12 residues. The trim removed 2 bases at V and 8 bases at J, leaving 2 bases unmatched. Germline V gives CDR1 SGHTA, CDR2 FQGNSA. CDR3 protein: CASSLRGLGYTF. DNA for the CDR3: TGTGCCAGCAGCTTAAGGGGGCTCGGCTACACCTTC.